A single sample gave rise to the 27 T cell receptor beta chains below, sequenced in a study of radiation and T cells in renal cell carcinoma. Data came from immunoSEQ multiplex PCR; TCRdb stores just in-frame clones and leaves some out. Here the sample spans some 75,000 clones, roughly 82% being singletons. Time point specified: blood 2 weeks post-SBRT. Treatment specified: 15 Gy SBRT to primary tumor, nephrectomy 4 weeks later. The specimen comprised blood, sampled from a patient whose treatment included radiotherapy and nephrectomy. These TCRs come from a man aged 55-75 years with renal cell carcinoma.

This clone has just a few counts. This rearrangement joins TRBV11-1 to TRBJ2-3, with TRBD2 as a possible D gene (5 bases). Germline lookup yields CDR1 SGHAT and CDR2 FQDESV (reference sequence). There are 14 residues in the CDR3. Trimming left V 0 bases short and J 4 bases short, with 8 bases between. The CDR3 loop is CASSLAGAADTQYF. In DNA form, the CDR3 reads TGTGCCAGCAGCTTAGCGGGAGCGGCAGATACGCAGTATTTT.

This clone was seen a few times. The genes are TRBV28 and TRBJ2-7, with TRBD2 as a possible D gene (5 bases). This CDR3 region has 13 residues. Germline V gives CDR1 MDHEN, CDR2 SYDVKM. The V and J ends lost 7 bases and 0 bases respectively, with 10 bases between them. CDR3 DNA sequence: TGTGCCAGCACCCTAGGGAGCTCCTACGAGCAGTACTTC. It yields the protein CASTLGSSYEQYF.

This chain links TRBV5-1 with TRBJ2-3, with TRBD2 identical over 11 bases. The CDR3 is 16 amino acids. Germline V gene lookup returns CDR1 SGHRS and CDR2 YFSETQ. J was trimmed by 0 bases and V by 3 bases; bases with no gene match: 3. The CDR3 bases are TGCGCCAGCAGCTGGGGGACTAGCGGTAGCACAGATACGCAGTATTTT. It codes for CASSWGTSGSTDTQYF.

The chain has TRBV4-3 and TRBJ2-1, with 9 bases matching TRBD2. This CDR3 is built from 16 residues. Germline V gene data show CDR1 as LGHNA and CDR2 as YSLEER. Trimming cost V 3 bases and J 7 bases; bases outside gene matches: 10. CDR3 bases: TGCGCCAGCAGCCATTGGACTAGCGTCCCCGGGAATGAGCAGTTCTTC. Protein: CASSHWTSVPGNEQFF.

This clone was counted only a few times. The CDR3, as DNA: TGTGCCAGTAGGTCGAGCCGAACTTTCTTT. This gives the protein CASRSSRTFF. The chain is built from TRBV19 and TRBJ1-1; D is undetermined. The CDR3 extends over 10 amino acids. V dropped 6 bases and J dropped 12 bases, with 11 bases sitting between them. The germline V gene has CDR1 LNHDA and CDR2 SQIVND (reference sequence).

The chain joins TRBV11-2 to TRBJ1-4; D ambiguous. The CDR3 sequence is 14 residues long. Trimming left V 5 bases short and J 7 bases short, with 14 bases between. CDR1 SGHAT and CDR2 FQNNGV come from the germline V gene. DNA for the CDR3: TGTGCCAGCAGCACCCGGTCGGCTCTTGAAAAACTGTTTTTT. This translates into CASSTRSALEKLFF.

The chain employs TRBV7-9 and TRBJ2-2; D unresolved. The CDR3 consists of 14 residues. Per the germline V gene, CDR1 is SEHNR and CDR2 is FQNEAQ (reference sequence). The V end lost 4 bases, the J end lost 0 bases, and 6 bases lay between the germline ends. CDR3 residues: CASSSSPNTGELFF. The CDR3 DNA follows: TGTGCCAGCAGCTCCTCCCCGAACACCGGGGAGCTGTTTTTT.

The chain recombines TRBV29-1 with TRBJ1-1, with 9 positions matching TRBD1. CDR3 length equals 12 residues. Per the germline V gene, CDR1 is SQVTM and CDR2 is ANQGSEA. V trimming: 7 bases; J trimming: 0 bases; junction bases outside the gene matches: 0. This chain's CDR3 is CSGTGVNTEAFF. The CDR3 DNA sequence: TGCAGCGGGACAGGGGTGAACACTGAAGCTTTCTTT.

The chain links TRBV29-1 to TRBJ2-7; D gene uncertain. Per germline, CDR1 SQVTM and CDR2 ANQGSEA. Trimming removed 3 bases at V and 2 bases at J, with 11 bases between. This CDR3 has 13 amino acids. The CDR3 sequence is CSVEADDTYEQYF. In nucleotides, the CDR3 is TGCAGCGTTGAGGCAGACGATACCTACGAGCAGTACTTC.

The chain combines TRBV4-2 with TRBJ2-3; 9 positions match TRBD2. The germline CDR1 and CDR2 sequences are LGHNA and YNFKEQ. Trimming cost V 0 bases and J 3 bases; bases outside gene matches: 13. CDR3 length equals 19 residues. CDR3 in amino acids: CASSQDPSLAGPRTDTQYF. CDR3 bases: TGTGCCAGCAGCCAAGATCCGAGTCTAGCGGGACCCCGGACAGATACGCAGTATTTT.

V is TRBV5-1 and J is TRBJ2-2; D call uncertain. Germline V lookup: CDR1 SGHRS, CDR2 YFSETQ. V lost 0 bases and J 3 bases, leaving 6 bases between the germline ends. The CDR3 extends over 14 amino acids. The CDR3 DNA reads as TGCGCCAGCAGCTTGGGGCAGGACACCGGGGAGCTGTTTTTT. As protein: CASSLGQDTGELFF.

This clone was seen a handful of times. V and J are TRBV15 and TRBJ2-2; TRBD2 agrees at 9 bases. CDR1 and CDR2 (germline): LNHNV, YYDKDF (reference sequence). This CDR3 is built from 14 residues. Unmatched junction bases numbered 3, after V lost 9 bases and J lost 1 base. CDR3 coding DNA: TGTGCCACGGGGACTAGCTGGAACACCGGGGAGCTGTTTTTT. Protein sequence: CATGTSWNTGELFF.

This chain links TRBV9 with TRBJ2-1; 10 bases are a match to TRBD2. Trimming cost V 4 bases and J 5 bases; bases outside gene matches: 9. The germline gives CDR1 SGDLS, CDR2 YYNGEE. The CDR3 runs 16 residues. CDR3: CASSTPRTSGNNEQFF. CDR3 nucleotides: TGTGCCAGCAGCACCCCGCGGACTAGCGGAAACAATGAGCAGTTCTTC.

The chain has TRBV25-1 and TRBJ2-1; D remains unclear. Trimming removed 4 bases from V and 0 bases from J, with 10 bases in between. Germline CDR1 reads MGHDK; CDR2 reads SYGVNS. The CDR3 consists of 15 residues. The chain's CDR3 is CASSVSERSYNEQFF. The CDR3 DNA is TGTGCCAGCAGTGTCTCAGAACGCTCCTACAATGAGCAGTTCTTC. The whole variable domain, filled in from reference TRBV25-1 and TRBJ2-1, reads EADIYQTPRYLVIGTGKKITLECSQTMGHDKMYWYQQDPGMELHLIHYSYGVNSTEKGDLSSESTVSRIRTEHFPLTLESARPSHTSQYLCASSVSERSYNEQFFGPGTRLTVL.

The chain couples TRBV11-3 to TRBJ2-1; D unclear. This CDR3 has 16 amino acids. Germline loops: CDR1 SGHNT, CDR2 YENEEA. Between the trimmed V and J ends, which lost 0 bases and 0 bases, there was a span of 9 bases. The CDR3 coding sequence is TGTGCCAGCAGCTTAGATCCGGGCAGCTCCTACAATGAGCAGTTCTTC. This codes for CASSLDPGSSYNEQFF. The whole variable domain, remainder taken from reference TRBV11-3 and TRBJ2-1, is EAGVVQSPRYKIIEKKQPVAFWCNPISGHNTLYWYLQNLGQGPELLIRYENEEAVDDSQLPKDRFSAERLKGVDSTLKIQPAELGDSAVYLCASSLDPGSSYNEQFFGPGTRLTVL.

This sequence joins TRBV29-1 and TRBJ2-5; 8 bases line up with TRBD2. The DNA end is more similar to TRBJ2-7, so the J call may be wrong. Germline V gene sequence: CDR1 SQVTM, CDR2 ANQGSEA. This CDR3 contains 13 residues. CDR3 loop: CSVGAGREYEQYF. The CDR3 DNA reads as TGCAGCGTTGGGGCCGGGAGGGAATACGAGCAGTACTTC.

The chain is built from TRBV5-6 and TRBJ2-7; D is unresolved. Per germline, CDR1 SGHDT and CDR2 YYEEEE. The CDR3 has 12 amino acids. Trimming took 4 bases from V and 4 from J, leaving 9 bases between them. The CDR3 here is CASSRRLYEQYF. The CDR3 DNA reads TGTGCCAGCAGCAGGAGACTTTACGAGCAGTACTTC.

The chain uses TRBV29-1 and TRBJ1-2, with unresolved D. In germline, CDR1 is SQVTM, CDR2 ANQGSEA. Trimming removed 3 bases at V and 1 base at J, with 12 bases between. The CDR3 length is 14 residues. The chain's CDR3 is CSVDKTARNYGYTF. The CDR3 DNA reads TGCAGCGTTGATAAAACAGCTCGTAACTATGGCTACACCTTC.

The rearrangement uses TRBV19 and TRBJ1-5; 11 bases map to TRBD1. V gave up 3 bases and J gave up 3 bases; unmatched junction bases: 7. CDR3 length equals 17 residues. The germline V gene encodes CDR1 LNHDA and CDR2 SQIVND (reference sequence). The CDR3 here is CASSITSGQGANQPQHF. The CDR3 DNA sequence: TGTGCCAGTAGTATCACCAGTGGACAGGGGGCCAATCAGCCCCAGCATTTT. Supplemented by reference TRBV19 and TRBJ1-5, the full variable domain reads DGGITQSPKYLFRKEGQNVTLSCEQNLNHDAMYWYRQDPGQGLRLIYYSQIVNDFQKGDIAEGYSVSREKKESFPLTVTSAQKNPTAFYLCASSITSGQGANQPQHFGDGTRLSIL.

This clone turned up a few times. Written as DNA, the CDR3 is TGTGCCAGCAGTCCTAAGGCCGGGACGGTAGGCTACGAGCAGTACTTC. Translation: CASSPKAGTVGYEQYF. The chain couples TRBV28 to TRBJ2-7, with D possibly called TRBD1 or TRBD2 (5 bases each). This CDR3 has 16 amino acids. The ends were cut back, 5 bases at V and 3 bases at J, with 20 bases in the middle. Germline assignment: CDR1 MDHEN and CDR2 SYDVKM.

The rearrangement links TRBV19 to TRBJ1-5; 10 bases match TRBD1. Germline V gene data show CDR1 as LNHDA and CDR2 as SQIVND (reference sequence). This CDR3 has 19 amino acids. Trimming took 5 bases from V and 0 from J; bases not matched to a gene: 13. As DNA, the CDR3 is TGTGCCAGTAGTTCACTGACAGGGGGCGCCCCATATAGCAATCAGCCCCAGCATTTT. Protein sequence: CASSSLTGGAPYSNQPQHF.

This sequence joins TRBV5-1 and TRBJ2-2; TRBD2 might be the D (5 bases). Germline CDR1 and CDR2: SGHRS and YFSETQ. V was cut by 1 base and J by 8 bases, with 9 bases left in between. CDR3 size: 13 residues. CDR3 protein: CASSLRRDGELFF. The CDR3 nucleotides are TGCGCCAGCAGCTTGCGTCGGGATGGGGAGCTGTTTTTT. Complete variable domain (other parts from reference TRBV5-1 and TRBJ2-2): KAGVTQTPRYLIKTRGQQVTLSCSPISGHRSVSWYQQTPGQGLQFLFEYFSETQRNKGNFPGRFSGRQFSNSRSEMNVSTLELGDSALYLCASSLRRDGELFFGEGSRLTVL.

This clone was recorded only once. The chain has TRBV7-2 and TRBJ1-4; D is perhaps TRBD1 (5 bases). The V end lost 5 bases, the J end lost 0 bases, and 16 bases lay between the germline ends. The germline V gene encodes CDR1 SGHTA and CDR2 FQGNSA. This CDR3 is 17 amino acids long. Here the CDR3 DNA reads TGTGCCAGCAGCCCCTCCGGGGCTGTGGCAACTAATGAAAAACTGTTTTTT. Amino acid sequence: CASSPSGAVATNEKLFF.

The chain has TRBV27 and TRBJ2-5; 10 bases agree with TRBD2. Per the germline V gene, CDR1 is MNHEY and CDR2 is SMNVEV (reference sequence). J lost 5 bases, V lost 4 bases, and 13 bases had no gene match. The CDR3 runs to 17 residues. CDR3 in DNA: TGTGCCAGCAGTTGGACGGCTAGCGGGAGTCGGGGGGAGACCCAGTACTTC. This encodes CASSWTASGSRGETQYF.

J is TRBJ1-2 and V is TRBV7-9; D is ambiguous. The CDR3 consists of 13 residues. V was shortened by 1 base and J by 4 bases, with 7 bases between the two germline ends. Germline V CDR1 and CDR2: SEHNR, FQNEAQ (reference sequence). The CDR3 region has the DNA TGTGCCAGCAGCTTAGAGGCACCCTATGGCTACACCTTC. This encodes CASSLEAPYGYTF. Complete variable domain (other parts from reference TRBV7-9 and TRBJ1-2): DTGVSQNPRHKITKRGQNVTFRCDPISEHNRLYWYRQTLGQGPEFLTYFQNEAQLEKSRLLSDRFSAERPKGSFSTLEIQRTEQGDSAMYLCASSLEAPYGYTFGSGTRLTVV.

This chain joins TRBV6-5 and TRBJ2-7; weak D call: TRBD1 (5 bases). CDR1 MNHEY and CDR2 SVGAGI come from the germline V gene. V gave up 6 bases and J gave up 0 bases, with 12 bases separating them. The CDR3 has 14 residues. The CDR3 region is CASRLRQSSYEQYF. The CDR3 DNA reads as TGTGCCAGCAGGCTGAGACAGAGCTCCTACGAGCAGTACTTC.

This chain joins TRBV9 and TRBJ2-2; D not resolved. The V gene's germline CDR1 is SGDLS and CDR2 YYNGEE. The V end lost 0 bases, the J end lost 6 bases, and 12 bases lay between the germline ends. The CDR3 runs 15 residues. The CDR3 reads CASSVVAVGPGELFF. CDR3 bases: TGTGCCAGCAGCGTAGTTGCAGTGGGCCCCGGGGAGCTGTTTTTT.